These 28 T cell receptor beta chains share one sample of origin, sequenced in a study of cytomegalovirus exposure and HLA in healthy donors. Amplification used 60 Vbeta primers and 13 Jbeta primers. Only in-frame clones appear in the TCRdb table, and some are missing; sequencing was by immunoSEQ multiplex PCR. The table lists 75,000 to 90,000 clones, with roughly 1.5% in the top ten. The specimen was PBMCs. The receptors originated from a woman between 55 and 75 years old in good health and CMV-seronegative.

The J gene is TRBJ2-1, the V gene TRBV6-6, with D possibly matching TRBD2 (6 bases). CDR1 and CDR2 (germline): MNHNY, SVGAGI (reference sequence). The CDR3 spans 14 residues. The V gene lost 9 bases and the J gene lost 0 bases, with 12 bases spanning the gap. CDR3 nucleotides: TGTGCCAGTTTTCTGGGGGGCTCCTACAATGAGCAGTTCTTC. Amino acid sequence: CASFLGGSYNEQFF.

This chain uses TRBV2 with TRBJ1-3, with TRBD1 matching 7 bases. V trimming: 2 bases; J trimming: 1 base; junction bases outside the gene matches: 5. This CDR3 region has 16 residues. Germline CDR1 reads SNHLY; CDR2 reads FYNNEI. This CDR3 is CASSERQGVSGNTIYF. CDR3 sequence (DNA): TGTGCCAGCAGTGAACGGCAGGGGGTGTCTGGAAACACCATATATTTT.

The gene calls are TRBV7-2 and TRBJ2-1; D is undetermined. The germline CDR1 and CDR2 sequences are SGHTA and FQGNSA. The V end was cut by 4 bases, the J end by 13 bases, with 17 bases between. The CDR3 loop spans 13 amino acids. This chain's CDR3 is CASSSQISSEQFF. In nucleotides, the CDR3 is TGTGCCAGCAGCTCCCAAATAAGTTCAGAACAGTTCTTC.

The V gene is TRBV4-1, the J gene TRBJ2-7, with a weak D call TRBD1 (6 bases). V was trimmed by 1 base and J by 2 bases, leaving 9 bases between them. CDR3 size: 14 residues. The germline gives CDR1 MGHRA, CDR2 YSYEKL. The CDR3 sequence is CASSQGAGAYEQYF. CDR3 bases: TGCGCCAGCAGCCAAGGGGCAGGGGCCTACGAGCAGTACTTC.

V is TRBV5-1 and J is TRBJ2-2, with 7 bases that match TRBD2. V shed 6 bases and J 2 bases; nucleotides not matched to a gene: 4. Germline V CDR1 and CDR2: SGHRS, YFSETQ. This CDR3 is built from 14 residues. CDR3 loop: CASNGGSNTGELFF. The DNA of the CDR3 is TGCGCCAGCAACGGGGGGTCAAACACCGGGGAGCTGTTTTTT.

Notes on this clone: This sample also contains other DNA sequences that code for the same CDR3. This rearrangement joins TRBV6-1 to TRBJ2-1, with 8 bases identical to TRBD1. Germline CDR1 reads MNHNS; CDR2 reads SASEGT. There are 14 residues in the CDR3. With V trimmed by 6 bases and J by 3 bases, 4 bases remained unmatched. The CDR3 nucleotides read TGTGCCAGCAGGCCGGGACAGGACTACAATGAGCAGTTCTTC. Protein: CASRPGQDYNEQFF.

The chain links TRBV5-1 to TRBJ2-7; perhaps TRBD1 as D (5 bases). The ends were cut back, 2 bases at V and 3 bases at J, with 12 bases in the middle. Looked up from germline, CDR1 is SGHRS and CDR2 is YFSETQ. The CDR3 loop spans 14 amino acids. CDR3: CASSFADNFYEQYF. The CDR3 nucleotides are TGCGCCAGCAGCTTTGCGGACAATTTCTACGAGCAGTACTTC.

This chain joins TRBV9 and TRBJ2-1; D is ambiguous. The CDR3 has 15 residues. V was shortened by 1 base and J by 0 bases, with 8 bases between the two germline ends. Germline V gene data show CDR1 as SGDLS and CDR2 as YYNGEE. The CDR3 DNA follows: TGTGCCAGCAGCGTAAGTCGGTTCTCCTACAATGAGCAGTTCTTC. Protein: CASSVSRFSYNEQFF.

This chain connects TRBV15 to TRBJ2-7; 9 bases are shared with TRBD2. The V gene end was trimmed by 2 bases and the J gene end by 2 bases; junction bases not matched to a gene: 10. The germline V gene has CDR1 LNHNV and CDR2 YYDKDF (reference sequence). The CDR3 has 17 residues. CDR3 sequence: CATSRMPGTSITYEQYF. CDR3 bases: TGTGCCACCAGCAGAATGCCCGGGACTAGCATTACCTACGAGCAGTACTTC.

The V and J genes are TRBV5-1 and TRBJ2-5; perhaps TRBD2 as D (6 bases). Trimming stripped 0 bases from V and 0 bases from J, with 12 bases between. There are 16 residues in the CDR3. Germline loops: CDR1 SGHRS, CDR2 YFSETQ. CDR3 coding DNA: TGCGCCAGCAGCTTGGGCGGGGCTGGGTACCAAGAGACCCAGTACTTC. Translation: CASSLGGAGYQETQYF.

The chain recombines TRBV6-6 with TRBJ2-7, with D perhaps matching TRBD2 (7 bases). Per germline, CDR1 MNHNY and CDR2 SVGAGI (reference sequence). This CDR3 comprises 16 residues. V dropped 7 bases and J dropped 6 bases, with 25 bases sitting between them. CDR3 in DNA: TGTGCCAGCACCACCCCAGGGGCGGGAGTGTCAGGCGAGCAGTACTTC. It encodes CASTTPGAGVSGEQYF.

The chain uses TRBV7-8 and TRBJ2-5; 12 bases agree with TRBD2. Germline V gene lookup returns CDR1 SGHVS and CDR2 FQNEAQ. After removal of 5 bases from V and 5 bases from J, the junction contained 6 bases not matched to a gene. CDR3 size: 15 residues. CDR3 coding DNA: TGTGCCAGCAGCACCCGACTAGCGGGAGCCGAGACCCAGTACTTC. It encodes CASSTRLAGAETQYF.

The rearrangement links TRBV7-9 to TRBJ2-7, with D tentatively TRBD2 (5 bases). V dropped 2 bases and J dropped 5 bases, with 10 bases sitting between them. Per germline, CDR1 SEHNR and CDR2 FQNEAQ (reference sequence). The CDR3 sequence is 13 residues long. The CDR3 here is CASSLRPEDEQYF. The CDR3 bases are TGTGCCAGCAGCTTACGACCGGAGGACGAGCAGTACTTC.

V and J are TRBV10-1 and TRBJ2-5; 9 bases map to TRBD1. This CDR3 is 15 amino acids long. Trimming cost V 2 bases and J 5 bases; bases outside gene matches: 6. Germline V CDR1 and CDR2: WNHNN, SYGVQD (reference sequence). DNA for the CDR3: TGCGCCAGCAGTGAGGCCACAGGGGGCGGGGAGACCCAGTACTTC. This translates into CASSEATGGGETQYF.

Here the CDR3 DNA reads TGTGCCACGCGACTAGCGGAGGGCAATGAGCAGTTCTTC. Its translation is CATRLAEGNEQFF. The V gene is TRBV10-3, the J gene TRBJ2-1; 9 bases fit TRBD2. The ends lost 10 bases at V and 6 bases at J; junction bases unmatched: 7. CDR3 length equals 13 residues. Germline CDR1 reads ENHRY; CDR2 reads SYGVKD.

The chain joins TRBV6-4 to TRBJ2-7; TRBD2 matches at 8 bases. CDR1 is MRHNA, CDR2 SNTAGT, per germline. The CDR3 is 14 residues long. V gave up 4 bases and J gave up 4 bases; unmatched junction bases: 6. The chain's CDR3 is CASSATPGGYEQYF. CDR3 bases: TGTGCCAGCAGTGCCACGCCGGGAGGGTACGAGCAGTACTTC.

This chain joins TRBV18 and TRBJ1-3; no clear D. The CDR3 extends over 15 amino acids. Germline loops: CDR1 KGHSH, CDR2 LQKENI. With 2 bases removed from V and 1 base from J, the gap between germline ends came to 9 bases. The CDR3 protein is CASSPGRASGNTIYF. The CDR3 region has the DNA TGTGCCAGCTCACCAGGTCGAGCATCTGGAAACACCATATATTTT.

This chain links TRBV5-1 with TRBJ1-3; maybe TRBD1 (6 bases). Germline V lookup: CDR1 SGHRS, CDR2 YFSETQ. This CDR3 is 14 amino acids long. Trimming stripped 2 bases from V and 7 bases from J, with 13 bases between. Written as DNA, the CDR3 is TGCGCCAGCAGCTTCGACAGGAATGGGAACACCATATATTTT. Its protein is CASSFDRNGNTIYF.

The chain couples TRBV18 to TRBJ2-1; TRBD2 agrees at 12 bases. In germline, CDR1 is KGHSH, CDR2 LQKENI. The CDR3 is made up of 15 amino acids. J gave up 8 bases and V 3 bases, and 5 bases lay outside the gene matches. This CDR3 reads CASSPQTSGSDEQFF. The CDR3 region has the DNA TGTGCCAGCTCACCGCAGACTAGCGGGAGTGATGAGCAGTTCTTC.

A word on this clone: The junction shows a germline mismatch at one end, possibly a read error. V usage is TRBV6-1 and J usage is TRBJ2-7; 10 bases line up with TRBD1. CDR3 length: 12 residues. Germline V lookup: CDR1 MNHNS, CDR2 SASEGT. CDR3 DNA sequence: TGTGCCAGCAGTGTGATGACAGGGGGCAAGAACTTC. Protein: CASSVMTGGKNF.

The rearrangement links TRBV10-1 to TRBJ2-3; 10 positions match TRBD1. Germline values: CDR1 WNHNN, CDR2 SYGVQD (reference sequence). The trim removed 2 bases at V and 7 bases at J, leaving 18 bases unmatched. This CDR3 has 19 residues. CDR3 DNA sequence: TGCGCCAGCAGTGAGGGGACAGGGGCAGAGATAAAAATAAAAAATACGCAGTATTTT. Residues: CASSEGTGAEIKIKNTQYF.

This chain uses TRBV5-3 with TRBJ1-5; 8 bases align to TRBD1. TRBV5-3 is classed as an ORF, of uncertain function. CDR3 length: 17 amino acids. V lost 9 bases, J lost 3 bases, and 17 bases stayed unmatched. The CDR3 DNA sequence: TGTGCCAAACCAGGGGGCAGGGATGGCTTTGTCAATCAGCCCCAGCATTTT. This sequence encodes CAKPGGRDGFVNQPQHF.

The V call is TRBV9, the J call TRBJ2-7; tentatively, D is TRBD1 (6 bases). CDR1 and CDR2 from the germline V gene are SGDLS and YYNGEE. There are 14 residues in the CDR3. V shed 3 bases and J shed 6 bases, with 16 bases lying between them. In DNA, the CDR3 is TGTGCCAGCAGCGCCAAGGACAGAGTCTTCGAGCAGTACTTC. Its translation: CASSAKDRVFEQYF.

V is TRBV6-6 and J is TRBJ2-7, with TRBD1 identical over 7 bases. V trimming: 2 bases; J trimming: 4 bases; junction bases outside the gene matches: 5. This CDR3 has 14 amino acids. Looked up from germline, CDR1 is MNHNY and CDR2 is SVGAGI (reference sequence). CDR3 sequence: CASSYAEQGYEQYF. In DNA, the CDR3 is TGTGCCAGCAGTTACGCTGAACAGGGGTACGAGCAGTACTTC.

The gene calls are TRBV5-8 and TRBJ1-1; 7 nucleotides line up with TRBD1. This CDR3 spans 14 amino acids. The germline V gene has CDR1 SGHTS and CDR2 YDEGEE. The V and J ends lost 1 base and 7 bases, in that order; junction bases with no gene match: 7. The DNA of the CDR3 is TGTGCCAGCAGCTTGCCACTACAGGGGCTTGAAGCTTTCTTT. Protein: CASSLPLQGLEAFF.

The CDR3: CASSSSGTMSEQYF. The CDR3 DNA is TGTGCCAGCAGCAGCTCCGGGACTATGAGCGAGCAGTACTTC. The chain has TRBV7-8 and TRBJ2-7; 7 bases fit TRBD2. CDR3 size: 14 residues. Germline V gene data show CDR1 as SGHVS and CDR2 as FQNEAQ. Unmatched junction bases numbered 10, after V lost 5 bases and J lost 6 bases.

This CDR3 is CASSIRHSNLEGDQPQHF. As DNA, the CDR3 is TGTGCCAGTAGTATACGCCACAGCAACCTTGAAGGGGATCAGCCCCAGCATTTT. The chain employs TRBV19 and TRBJ1-5; perhaps TRBD1 as D (5 bases). CDR3 size: 18 residues. Trimming took 2 bases from V and 5 from J, leaving 22 bases between them. CDR1 and CDR2 (germline): LNHDA, SQIVND (reference sequence). The full variable domain, completed using reference TRBV19 and TRBJ1-5, is DGGITQSPKYLFRKEGQNVTLSCEQNLNHDAMYWYRQDPGQGLRLIYYSQIVNDFQKGDIAEGYSVSREKKESFPLTVTSAQKNPTAFYLCASSIRHSNLEGDQPQHFGDGTRLSIL.

V and J are TRBV6-1 and TRBJ2-1; D not resolved. Germline loops: CDR1 MNHNS, CDR2 SASEGT. V was cut by 4 bases and J by 0 bases, with 10 bases left in between. This CDR3 has 15 residues. The CDR3 here is CASSVSVASYNEQFF. The CDR3 DNA reads TGTGCCAGCAGTGTGAGCGTAGCCTCCTACAATGAGCAGTTCTTC.